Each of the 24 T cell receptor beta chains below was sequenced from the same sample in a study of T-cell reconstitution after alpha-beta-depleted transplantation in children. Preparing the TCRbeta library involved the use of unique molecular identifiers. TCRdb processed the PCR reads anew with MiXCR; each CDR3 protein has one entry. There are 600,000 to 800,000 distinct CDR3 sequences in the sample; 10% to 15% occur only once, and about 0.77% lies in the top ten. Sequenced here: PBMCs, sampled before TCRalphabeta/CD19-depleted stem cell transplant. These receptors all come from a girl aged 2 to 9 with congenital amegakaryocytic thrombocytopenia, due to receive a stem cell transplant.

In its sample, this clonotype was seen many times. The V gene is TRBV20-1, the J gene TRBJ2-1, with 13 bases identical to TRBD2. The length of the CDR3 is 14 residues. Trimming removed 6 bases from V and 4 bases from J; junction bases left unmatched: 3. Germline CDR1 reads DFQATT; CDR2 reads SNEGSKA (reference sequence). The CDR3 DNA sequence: TGCAGTGCAGGGACTAGCGGGGCTTACAATGAGCAGTTCTTC. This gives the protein CSAGTSGAYNEQFF.

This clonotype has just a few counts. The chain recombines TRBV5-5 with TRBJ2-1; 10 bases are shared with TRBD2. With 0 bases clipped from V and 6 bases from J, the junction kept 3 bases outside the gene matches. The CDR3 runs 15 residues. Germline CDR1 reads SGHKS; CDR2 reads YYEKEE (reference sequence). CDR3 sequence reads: CASSLVSGRTNEQFF. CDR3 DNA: TGTGCCAGCAGCTTGGTTAGCGGGAGGACCAATGAGCAGTTCTTC. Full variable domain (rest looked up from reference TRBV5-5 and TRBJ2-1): DAGVTQSPTHLIKTRGQQVTLRCSPISGHKSVSWYQQVLGQGPQFIFQYYEKEERGRGNFPDRFSARQFPNYSSELNVNALLLGDSALYLCASSLVSGRTNEQFFGPGTRLTVL.

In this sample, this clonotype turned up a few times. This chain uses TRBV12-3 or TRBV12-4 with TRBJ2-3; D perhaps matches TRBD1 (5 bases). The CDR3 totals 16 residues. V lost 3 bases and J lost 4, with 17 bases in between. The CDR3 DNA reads TGTGCCAGCAGTTTTCGACTGGGGCCCCCCCCAGATACGCAGTATTTT. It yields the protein CASSFRLGPPPDTQYF.

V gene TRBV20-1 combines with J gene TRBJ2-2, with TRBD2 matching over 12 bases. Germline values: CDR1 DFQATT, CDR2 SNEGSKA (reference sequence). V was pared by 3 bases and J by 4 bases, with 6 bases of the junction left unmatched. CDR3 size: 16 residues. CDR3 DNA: TGCAGTGCTAGCCCCCTGACTAGCGGGGGCACCGGGGAGCTGTTTTTT. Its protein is CSASPLTSGGTGELFF.

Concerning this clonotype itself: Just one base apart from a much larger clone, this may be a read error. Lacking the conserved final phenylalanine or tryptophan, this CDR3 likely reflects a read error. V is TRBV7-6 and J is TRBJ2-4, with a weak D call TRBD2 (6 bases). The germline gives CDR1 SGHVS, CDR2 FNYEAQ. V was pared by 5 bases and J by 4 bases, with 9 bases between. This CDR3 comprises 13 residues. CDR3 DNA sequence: TGTGCCAGCAGCGAAGGACTAAAAAACATTCAGTACATC. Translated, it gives CASSEGLKNIQYI.

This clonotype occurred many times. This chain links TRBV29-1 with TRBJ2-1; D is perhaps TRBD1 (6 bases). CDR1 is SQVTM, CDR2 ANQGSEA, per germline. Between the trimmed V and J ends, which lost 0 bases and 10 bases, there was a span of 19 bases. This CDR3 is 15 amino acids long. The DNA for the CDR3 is TGCAGCGTTGAAGATCTGTGGGGGCGAACGTACGAGCAGTTCTTC. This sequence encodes CSVEDLWGRTYEQFF.

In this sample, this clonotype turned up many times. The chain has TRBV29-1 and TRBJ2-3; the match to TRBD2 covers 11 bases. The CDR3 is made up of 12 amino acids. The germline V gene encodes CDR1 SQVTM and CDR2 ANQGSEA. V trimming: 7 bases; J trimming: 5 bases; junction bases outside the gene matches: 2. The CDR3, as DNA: TGCAGCGCACTAGCGGGAGTAGATACGCAGTATTTT. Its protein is CSALAGVDTQYF.

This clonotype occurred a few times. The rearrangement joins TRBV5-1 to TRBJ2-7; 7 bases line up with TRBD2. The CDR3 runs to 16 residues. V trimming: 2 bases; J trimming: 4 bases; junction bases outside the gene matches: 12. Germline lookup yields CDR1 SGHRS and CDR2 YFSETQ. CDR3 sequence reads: CASSFQSGRGSYEQYF. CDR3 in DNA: TGCGCCAGCAGCTTTCAAAGCGGGCGGGGGTCTTACGAGCAGTACTTC.

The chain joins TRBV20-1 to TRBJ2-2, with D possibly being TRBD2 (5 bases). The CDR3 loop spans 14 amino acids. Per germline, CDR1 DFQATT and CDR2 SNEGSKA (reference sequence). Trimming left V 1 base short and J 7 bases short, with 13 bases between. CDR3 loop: CSARGRLALGELFF. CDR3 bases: TGCAGTGCTAGAGGGAGGCTAGCACTCGGGGAGCTGTTTTTT.

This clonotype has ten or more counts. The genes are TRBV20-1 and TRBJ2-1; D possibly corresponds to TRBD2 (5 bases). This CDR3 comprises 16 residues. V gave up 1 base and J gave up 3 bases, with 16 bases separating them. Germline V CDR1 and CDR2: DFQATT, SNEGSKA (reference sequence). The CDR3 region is CSARAGSPTLYNEQFF. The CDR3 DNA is TGCAGTGCTAGAGCGGGGAGCCCGACGCTCTACAATGAGCAGTTCTTC.

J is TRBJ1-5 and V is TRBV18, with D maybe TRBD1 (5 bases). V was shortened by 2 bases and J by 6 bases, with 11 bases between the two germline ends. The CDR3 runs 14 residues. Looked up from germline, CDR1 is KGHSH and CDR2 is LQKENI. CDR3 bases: TGTGCCAGCTCACCAGGGGCTGGGAGTCAGCCCCAGCATTTT. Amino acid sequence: CASSPGAGSQPQHF.

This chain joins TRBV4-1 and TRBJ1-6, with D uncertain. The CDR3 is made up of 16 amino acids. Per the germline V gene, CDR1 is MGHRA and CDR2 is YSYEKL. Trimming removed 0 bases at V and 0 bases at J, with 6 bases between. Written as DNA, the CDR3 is TGCGCCAGCAGCCAAGAGAGCGGCTCCTATAATTCACCCCTCCACTTT. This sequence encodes CASSQESGSYNSPLHF.

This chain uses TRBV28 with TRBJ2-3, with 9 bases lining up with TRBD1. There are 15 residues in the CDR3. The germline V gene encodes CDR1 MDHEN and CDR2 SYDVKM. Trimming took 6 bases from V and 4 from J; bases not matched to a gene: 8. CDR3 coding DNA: TGTGCCAGCAGCCAAACGGGACAGGGTTCAGATACGCAGTATTTT. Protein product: CASSQTGQGSDTQYF.

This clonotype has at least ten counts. CDR3 DNA: TGCGCCAGCAGCTTCACAGGGTTGGCAGATACGCAGTATTTT. It codes for CASSFTGLADTQYF. The chain recombines TRBV5-1 with TRBJ2-3; a possible D gene is TRBD1 (6 bases). The V gene lost 2 bases and the J gene lost 4 bases, with 11 bases spanning the gap. The CDR3 is made up of 14 amino acids. CDR1 SGHRS and CDR2 YFSETQ come from the germline V gene.

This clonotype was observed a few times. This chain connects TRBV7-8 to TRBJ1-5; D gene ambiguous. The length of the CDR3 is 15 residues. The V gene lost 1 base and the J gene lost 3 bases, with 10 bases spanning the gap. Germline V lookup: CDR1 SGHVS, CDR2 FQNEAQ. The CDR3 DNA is TGTGCCAGCAGCTTAGTTCTAGGCTTCAATCAGCCCCAGCATTTT. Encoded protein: CASSLVLGFNQPQHF.

The CDR3 nucleotides read TGCAGTGCTCGCAGCGGGAGGAGGACCGGGGAGCTGTTTTTT. Translating gives CSARSGRRTGELFF. The gene calls are TRBV20-1 and TRBJ2-2; TRBD2 matches at 9 bases. This CDR3 has 14 amino acids. V lost 5 bases, J lost 5 bases, and 6 bases stayed unmatched. Germline CDR1 and CDR2: DFQATT and SNEGSKA (reference sequence).

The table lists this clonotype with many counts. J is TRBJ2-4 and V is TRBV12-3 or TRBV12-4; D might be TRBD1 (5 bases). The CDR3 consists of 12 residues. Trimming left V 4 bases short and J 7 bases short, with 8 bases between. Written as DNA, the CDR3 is TGTGCCAGCAGTTGGGCAGGGAACATTCAGTACTTC. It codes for CASSWAGNIQYF.

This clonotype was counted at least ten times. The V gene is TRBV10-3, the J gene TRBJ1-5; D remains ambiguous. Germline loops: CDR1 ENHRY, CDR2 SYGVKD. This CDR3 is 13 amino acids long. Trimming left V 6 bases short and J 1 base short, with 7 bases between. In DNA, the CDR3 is TGTGCCATCAGAGGAAGAAGCAATCAGCCCCAGCATTTT. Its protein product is CAIRGRSNQPQHF.

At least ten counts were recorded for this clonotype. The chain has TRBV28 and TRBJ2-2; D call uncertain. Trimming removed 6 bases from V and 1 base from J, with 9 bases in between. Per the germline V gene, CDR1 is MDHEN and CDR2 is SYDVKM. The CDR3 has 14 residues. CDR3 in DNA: TGTGCCAGCAGAGGCCACGAGAACACCGGGGAGCTGTTTTTT. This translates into CASRGHENTGELFF.

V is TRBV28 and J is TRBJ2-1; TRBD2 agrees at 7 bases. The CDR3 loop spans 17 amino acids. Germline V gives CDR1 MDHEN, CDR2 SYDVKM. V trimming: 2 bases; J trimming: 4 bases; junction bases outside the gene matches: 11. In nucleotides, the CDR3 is TGTGCCAGCAGTTTAAGGGAGCGGGATCTATTTTACAATGAGCAGTTCTTC. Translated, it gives CASSLRERDLFYNEQFF.

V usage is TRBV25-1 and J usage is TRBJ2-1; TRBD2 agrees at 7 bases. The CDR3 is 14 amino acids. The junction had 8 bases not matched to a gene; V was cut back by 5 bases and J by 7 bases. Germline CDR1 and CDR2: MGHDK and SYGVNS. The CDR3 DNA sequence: TGTGCCAGCAGTCGGGGCGCACTAGCGAATGAGCAGTTCTTC. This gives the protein CASSRGALANEQFF.

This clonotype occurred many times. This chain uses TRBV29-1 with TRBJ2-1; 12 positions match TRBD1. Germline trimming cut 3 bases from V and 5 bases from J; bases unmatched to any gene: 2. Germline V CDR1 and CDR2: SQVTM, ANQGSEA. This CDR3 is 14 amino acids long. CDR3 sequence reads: CSVEGQGADNEQFF. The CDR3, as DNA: TGCAGCGTTGAGGGACAGGGGGCTGACAATGAGCAGTTCTTC.

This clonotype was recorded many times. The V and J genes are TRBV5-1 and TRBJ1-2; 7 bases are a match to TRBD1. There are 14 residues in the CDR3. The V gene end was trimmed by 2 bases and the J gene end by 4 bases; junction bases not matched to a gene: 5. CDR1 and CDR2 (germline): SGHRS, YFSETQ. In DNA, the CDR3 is TGCGCCAGCAGCTTTACACAGGGGTTCTATGGCTACACCTTC. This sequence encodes CASSFTQGFYGYTF. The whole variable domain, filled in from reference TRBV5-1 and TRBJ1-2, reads KAGVTQTPRYLIKTRGQQVTLSCSPISGHRSVSWYQQTPGQGLQFLFEYFSETQRNKGNFPGRFSGRQFSNSRSEMNVSTLELGDSALYLCASSFTQGFYGYTFGSGTRLTVV.

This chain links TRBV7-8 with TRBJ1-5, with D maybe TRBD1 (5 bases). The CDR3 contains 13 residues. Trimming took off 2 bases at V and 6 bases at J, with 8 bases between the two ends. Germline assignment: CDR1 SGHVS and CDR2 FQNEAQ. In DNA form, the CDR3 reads TGTGCCAGCAGCTTACAGGGAGGTCAGCCCCAGCATTTT. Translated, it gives CASSLQGGQPQHF.